The entry below gives a single TCR beta chain sequence along with its context. Its antigen is unknown. The PCR had 60 Vbeta and 13 Jbeta primers. Produced via immunoSEQ multiplex PCR; TCRdb's table is partial and in-frame only. Among about 130,000 clones listed, approximately 77% were seen once. This record belongs to a study of cytomegalovirus exposure and HLA in healthy donors. Overall study findings and caveats: TCR beta chains numbering more than 150 were designated cytomegalovirus-associated.

This CDR3 contains 14 residues. Trimming took off 2 bases at V and 2 bases at J, with 8 bases between the two ends. The germline V gene has CDR1 MNHEY and CDR2 SMNVEV (reference sequence). This receptor was taken from a man younger than 40 in good health and CMV-seronegative. The sample comprised PBMCs. The chain recombines TRBV27 with TRBJ2-3; D possibly corresponds to TRBD1 (6 bases). The CDR3 sequence: CASSLKGDTDTQYF. The CDR3 nucleotides read TGTGCCAGCAGTTTAAAGGGGGACACAGATACGCAGTATTTT.